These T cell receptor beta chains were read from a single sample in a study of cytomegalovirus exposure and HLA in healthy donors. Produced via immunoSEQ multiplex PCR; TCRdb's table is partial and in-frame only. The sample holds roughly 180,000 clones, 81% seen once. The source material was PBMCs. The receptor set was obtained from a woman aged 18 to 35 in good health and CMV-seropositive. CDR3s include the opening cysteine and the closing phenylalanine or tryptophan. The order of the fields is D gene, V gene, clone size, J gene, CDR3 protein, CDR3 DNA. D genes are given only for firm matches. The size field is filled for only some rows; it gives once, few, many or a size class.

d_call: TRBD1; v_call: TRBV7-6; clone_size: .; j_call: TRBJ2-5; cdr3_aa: CASSLDAGGEETQYF; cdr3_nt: TGTGCCAGCAGCTTAGACGCAGGGGGTGAAGAGACCCAGTACTTC
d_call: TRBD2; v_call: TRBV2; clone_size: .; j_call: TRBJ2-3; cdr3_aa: CASSGTSGDQDTQYF; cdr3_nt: TGTGCCAGCAGTGGGACTAGCGGGGATCAAGATACGCAGTATTTT
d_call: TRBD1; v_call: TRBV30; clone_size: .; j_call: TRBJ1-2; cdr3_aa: CAWSGTGRYGYTF; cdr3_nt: TGTGCCTGGAGTGGGACAGGGCGCTATGGCTACACCTTC
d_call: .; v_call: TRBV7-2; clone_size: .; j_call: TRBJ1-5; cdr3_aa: CASSLGPQQPQHF; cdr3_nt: TGTGCCAGCAGCTTGGGCCCCCAACAGCCCCAGCATTTT
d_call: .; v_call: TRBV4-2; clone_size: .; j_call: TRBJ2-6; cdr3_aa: CASSQGGLSGANVLTF; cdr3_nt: TGTGCCAGCAGCCAAGGGGGCTTATCTGGGGCCAACGTCCTGACTTTC
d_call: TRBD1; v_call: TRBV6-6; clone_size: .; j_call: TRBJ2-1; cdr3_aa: CASSLGQGSYNEQFF; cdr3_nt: TGTGCCAGCAGCCTGGGACAGGGGTCCTACAATGAGCAGTTCTTC
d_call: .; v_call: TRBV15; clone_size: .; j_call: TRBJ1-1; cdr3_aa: CATSRGLNRGVNTEAFF; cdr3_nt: TGTGCCACCAGCAGAGGGTTGAATCGGGGAGTCAACACTGAAGCTTTCTTT
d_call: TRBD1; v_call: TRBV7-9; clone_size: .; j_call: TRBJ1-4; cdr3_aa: CASKGDLDRVEKLFF; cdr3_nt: TGTGCCAGCAAGGGGGACTTGGACAGGGTGGAAAAACTGTTTTTT
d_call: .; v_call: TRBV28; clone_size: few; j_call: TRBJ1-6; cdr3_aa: CAISGSSYNSPLHF; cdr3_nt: TGTGCCATTTCGGGTAGCTCCTATAATTCACCCCTCCACTTT
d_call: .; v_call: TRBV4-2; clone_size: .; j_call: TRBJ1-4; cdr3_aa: CASSQDWGGTNEKLFF; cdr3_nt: TGTGCCAGCAGCCAAGATTGGGGCGGAACTAATGAAAAACTGTTTTTT
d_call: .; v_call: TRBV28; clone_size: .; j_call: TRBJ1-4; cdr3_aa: CASSLPPGVGEKLFF; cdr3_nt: TGTGCCAGCAGTTTACCCCCCGGAGTTGGTGAAAAACTGTTTTTT
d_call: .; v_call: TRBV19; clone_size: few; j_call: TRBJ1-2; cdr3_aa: CASSQGVTFSGYTF; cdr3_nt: TGTGCCAGTAGTCAGGGCGTGACCTTCTCTGGCTACACCTTC
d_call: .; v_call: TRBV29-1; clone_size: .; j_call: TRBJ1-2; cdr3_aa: CSVERPGVRSNYGYTF; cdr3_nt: TGCAGCGTTGAACGTCCAGGGGTTAGGTCTAACTATGGCTACACCTTC
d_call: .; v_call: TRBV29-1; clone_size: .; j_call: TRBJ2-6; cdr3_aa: CSVFSSGANVLTF; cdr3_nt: TGCAGCGTTTTTAGCTCTGGGGCCAACGTCCTGACTTTC
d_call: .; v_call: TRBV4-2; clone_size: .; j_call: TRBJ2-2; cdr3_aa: CASSPSRGTGELFF; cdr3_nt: TGTGCCAGCAGCCCCTCCAGGGGCACCGGGGAGCTGTTTTTT
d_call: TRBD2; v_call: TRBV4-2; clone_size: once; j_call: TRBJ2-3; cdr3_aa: CASSYKGDTSGDTDTQYF; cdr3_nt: TGTGCCAGCAGCTATAAGGGAGATACTAGCGGGGACACAGATACGCAGTATTTT
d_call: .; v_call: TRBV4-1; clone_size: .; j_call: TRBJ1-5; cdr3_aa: CASSQDVPNQPQHF; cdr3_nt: TGCGCCAGCAGCCAAGATGTCCCTAATCAGCCCCAGCATTTT
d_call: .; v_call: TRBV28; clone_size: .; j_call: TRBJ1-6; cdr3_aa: CASSLTGYDNSPLHF; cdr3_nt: TGTGCCAGCAGTCTAACAGGGTACGATAATTCACCCCTCCACTTT
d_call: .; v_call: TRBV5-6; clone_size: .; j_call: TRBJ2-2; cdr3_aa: CASSLEYWGQNTGELFF; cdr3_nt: TGTGCCAGCAGCTTAGAATATTGGGGACAGAACACCGGGGAGCTGTTTTTT
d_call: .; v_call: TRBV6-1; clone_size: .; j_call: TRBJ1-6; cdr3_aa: CASSPEGNSPLHF; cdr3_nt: TGTGCCAGCAGCCCGGAGGGTAATTCACCCCTCCACTTT
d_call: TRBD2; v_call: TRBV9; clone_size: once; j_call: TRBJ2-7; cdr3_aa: CASSPGLAGGYEQYF; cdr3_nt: TGTGCCAGCAGCCCGGGACTAGCGGGGGGGTACGAGCAGTACTTC
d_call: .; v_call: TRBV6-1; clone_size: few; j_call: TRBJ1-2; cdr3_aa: CASSHSYGYTF; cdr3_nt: TGTGCCAGCAGTCACAGCTATGGCTACACCTTC
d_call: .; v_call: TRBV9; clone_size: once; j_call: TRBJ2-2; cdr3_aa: CASSAPYTGELFF; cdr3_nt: TGTGCCAGCAGCGCCCCTTACACCGGGGAGCTGTTTTTT
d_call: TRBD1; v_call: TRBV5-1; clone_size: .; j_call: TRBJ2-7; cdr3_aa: CASSWSDRASEQYF; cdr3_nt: TGCGCCAGCAGCTGGTCGGACAGGGCAAGCGAGCAGTACTTC
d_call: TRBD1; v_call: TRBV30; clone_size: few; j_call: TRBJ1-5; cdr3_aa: CAWGTGGHNQPQHF; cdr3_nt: TGTGCCTGGGGGACAGGAGGACACAATCAGCCCCAGCATTTT
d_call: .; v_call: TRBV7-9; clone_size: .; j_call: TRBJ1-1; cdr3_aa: CASRRGGPRTEAFF; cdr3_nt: TGTGCCAGCAGACGGGGGGGGCCTAGGACTGAAGCTTTCTTT
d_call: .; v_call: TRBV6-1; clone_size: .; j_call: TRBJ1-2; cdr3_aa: CASSEVGGGYYYGHTF; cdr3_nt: TGTGCCAGCAGTGAAGTAGGTGGAGGGTATTACTATGGCCACACCTTC
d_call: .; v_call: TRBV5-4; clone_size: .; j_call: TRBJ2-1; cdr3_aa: CASSFGLVNEQFF; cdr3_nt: TGTGCCAGCAGCTTTGGCCTAGTCAATGAGCAGTTCTTC
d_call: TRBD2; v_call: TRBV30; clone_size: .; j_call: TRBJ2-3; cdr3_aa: CAWSGPEGGTDTQYF; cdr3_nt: TGTGCCTGGAGTGGACCGGAGGGAGGGACAGATACGCAGTATTTT
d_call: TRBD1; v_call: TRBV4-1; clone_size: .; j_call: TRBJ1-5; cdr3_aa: CASRRQGARQPQHF; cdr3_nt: TGCGCCAGTAGACGACAGGGGGCCCGGCAGCCCCAGCATTTT
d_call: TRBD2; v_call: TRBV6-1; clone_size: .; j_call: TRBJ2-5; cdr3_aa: CASSEAGLAAYQETQYF; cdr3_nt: TGTGCCAGCAGTGAAGCGGGACTAGCGGCTTACCAAGAGACCCAGTACTTC
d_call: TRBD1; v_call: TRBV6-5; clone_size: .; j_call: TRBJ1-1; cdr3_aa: CASSYSQGDTEAFF; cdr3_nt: TGTGCCAGCAGTTACTCCCAGGGGGACACTGAAGCTTTCTTT
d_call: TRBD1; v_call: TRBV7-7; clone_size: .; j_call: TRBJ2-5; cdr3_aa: CASSKGTVQEAQYF; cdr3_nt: TGTGCCAGCAGCAAGGGGACAGTCCAAGAGGCCCAGTACTTC
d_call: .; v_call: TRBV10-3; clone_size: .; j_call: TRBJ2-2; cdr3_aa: CAISDILALGELFF; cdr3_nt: TGTGCCATCAGTGATATTTTGGCCCTGGGGGAGCTGTTTTTT
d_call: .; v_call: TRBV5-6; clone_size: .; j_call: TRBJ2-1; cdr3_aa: CASSPDRYNEQFF; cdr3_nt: TGTGCCAGCAGTCCCGACAGGTACAATGAGCAGTTCTTC
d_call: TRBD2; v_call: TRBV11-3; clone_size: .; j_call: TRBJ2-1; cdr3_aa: CASSLDGGSGGPWNEQFF; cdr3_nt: TGTGCCAGCAGCTTAGATGGCGGTAGCGGGGGGCCATGGAATGAGCAGTTCTTC
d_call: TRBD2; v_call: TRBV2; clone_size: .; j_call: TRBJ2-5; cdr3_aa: CARDRSGGGGETQYF; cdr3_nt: TGTGCCAGGGACCGGAGCGGGGGCGGGGGGGAGACCCAGTACTTC
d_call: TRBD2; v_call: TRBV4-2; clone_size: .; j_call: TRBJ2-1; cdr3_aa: CASSQIAGILPNEQFF; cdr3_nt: TGTGCCAGCAGCCAGATAGCGGGAATCCTGCCCAATGAGCAGTTCTTC
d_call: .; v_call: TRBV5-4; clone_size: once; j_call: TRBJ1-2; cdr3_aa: CASREHAMRGNYGYTF; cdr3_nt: TGTGCCAGCAGGGAACATGCGATGCGGGGCAACTATGGCTACACCTTC
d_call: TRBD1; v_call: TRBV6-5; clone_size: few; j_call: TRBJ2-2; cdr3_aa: CARDRKIHGELFF; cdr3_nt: TGTGCCAGGGACAGGAAGATACACGGGGAGCTGTTTTTT